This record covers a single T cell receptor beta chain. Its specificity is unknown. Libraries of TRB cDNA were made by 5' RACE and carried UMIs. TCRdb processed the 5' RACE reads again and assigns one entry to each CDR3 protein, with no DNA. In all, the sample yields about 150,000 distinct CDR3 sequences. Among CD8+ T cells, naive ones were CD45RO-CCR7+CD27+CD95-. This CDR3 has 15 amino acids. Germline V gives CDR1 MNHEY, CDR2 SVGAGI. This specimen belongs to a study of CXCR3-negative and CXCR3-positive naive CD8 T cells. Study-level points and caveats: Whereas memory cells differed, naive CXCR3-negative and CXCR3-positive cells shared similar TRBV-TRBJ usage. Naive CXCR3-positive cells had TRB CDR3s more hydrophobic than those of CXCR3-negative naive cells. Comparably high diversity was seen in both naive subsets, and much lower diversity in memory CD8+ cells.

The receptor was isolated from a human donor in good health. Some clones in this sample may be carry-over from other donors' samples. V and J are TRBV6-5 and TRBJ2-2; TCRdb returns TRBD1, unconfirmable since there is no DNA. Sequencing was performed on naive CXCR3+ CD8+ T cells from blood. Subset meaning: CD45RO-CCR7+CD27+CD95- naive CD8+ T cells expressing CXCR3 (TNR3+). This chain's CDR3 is CASSYSGQNTGELFF.